This T cell receptor (beta chain) comes out of a study of T cells after yellow fever vaccination. Production of TCR cDNA was by 5'RACE template switching, which also added a universal primer site and UMIs. TCRdb passed the 5' RACE reads through MiXCR, listing each CDR3 protein once. The sample yields approximately 330,000 distinct CDR3 sequences, approximately 12% seen once. The CDR3 has 14 residues. Per germline, CDR1 SGHDT and CDR2 YYEEEE. V gave up 4 bases and J gave up 3 bases, with 14 bases separating them. This clonotype was seen many times. The sequence derives from a man between 18 and 29 years old who received the YFV17D yellow fever vaccine. The sample consisted of CD4+ T cells sorted from PBMCs, taken 15 days after the yellow fever booster vaccination. The chain is built from TRBV5-6 and TRBJ2-7; a possible D gene is TRBD1 (6 bases). The chain's CDR3 is CASSTPGVGYEQYV. In DNA, the CDR3 is TGTGCCAGCAGCACCCCAGGGGTCGGCTACGAGCAGTACGTC.